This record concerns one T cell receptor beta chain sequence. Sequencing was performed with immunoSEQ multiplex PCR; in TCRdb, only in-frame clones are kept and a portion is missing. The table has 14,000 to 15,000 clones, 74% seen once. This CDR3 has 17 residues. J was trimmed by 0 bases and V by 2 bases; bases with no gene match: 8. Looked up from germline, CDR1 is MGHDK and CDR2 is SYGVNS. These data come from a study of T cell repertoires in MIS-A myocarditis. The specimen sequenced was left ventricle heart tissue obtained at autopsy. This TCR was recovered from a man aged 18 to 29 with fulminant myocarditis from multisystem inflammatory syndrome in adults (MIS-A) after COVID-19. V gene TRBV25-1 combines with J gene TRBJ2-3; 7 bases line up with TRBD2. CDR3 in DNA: TGTGCCAGCAGTGAACCCCCCCTAGCGGAAAGCACAGATACGCAGTATTTT. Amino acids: CASSEPPLAESTDTQYF.